A single sample gave rise to the 32 T cell receptor beta chains below, sequenced in a study of cytomegalovirus exposure and HLA in healthy donors. PCR involved 60 Vbeta and 13 Jbeta primers. The repertoire was sequenced with immunoSEQ multiplex PCR; TCRdb's copy has only in-frame clones and lacks some. This table has about 120,000 clones, approximately 72% appearing once. Material: PBMCs. Every receptor here comes from a woman in her fifties or sixties in good health and CMV-seropositive.

The V and J genes are TRBV7-9 and TRBJ1-2; D may be TRBD1 (6 bases). V gave up 1 base and J gave up 8 bases, with 14 bases separating them. The germline V gene has CDR1 SEHNR and CDR2 FQNEAQ (reference sequence). The CDR3 totals 14 residues. Here the CDR3 reads CASSLGGTGLGYTF. The DNA of the CDR3 is TGTGCCAGCAGCTTAGGTGGAACAGGGCTCGGCTACACCTTC.

J is TRBJ1-2 and V is TRBV6-1; 7 bases map to TRBD1. The length of the CDR3 is 15 residues. Germline loops: CDR1 MNHNS, CDR2 SASEGT. Trimming removed 2 bases from V and 8 bases from J; junction bases left unmatched: 11. The CDR3 DNA sequence: TGTGCCAGCAGTGAAATGGGACAGCAGGTTTGGGGCTACACCTTC. Amino acids: CASSEMGQQVWGYTF.

In nucleotides, the CDR3 is TGCGCCAGCAGCCACCCGGGGTCCACGGGAGATACGCAGTATTTT. It is translated as CASSHPGSTGDTQYF. The chain employs TRBV4-3 and TRBJ2-3; the D gene is possibly TRBD2 (5 bases). Trimming stripped 3 bases from V and 5 bases from J, with 15 bases between. CDR3 length equals 15 residues. Germline assignment: CDR1 LGHNA and CDR2 YSLEER.

The chain is built from TRBV7-2 and TRBJ1-1; D uncertain. This CDR3 contains 13 residues. Germline-derived CDR1 and CDR2 are SGHTA and FQGNSA. Trimming pared 1 base from V and 1 base from J, leaving 4 bases between. As DNA, the CDR3 is TGTGCCAGCAGCTTAGGACAGAACACTGAAGCTTTCTTT. Amino acids: CASSLGQNTEAFF.

The chain's CDR3 is CASTLGTSVHNEQFF. CDR3 DNA sequence: TGCGCCAGCACCTTAGGGACTAGCGTTCACAATGAGCAGTTCTTC. This chain links TRBV5-1 with TRBJ2-1, with 10 nucleotides matching TRBD2. Germline V gene lookup returns CDR1 SGHRS and CDR2 YFSETQ. Trimming at V came to 6 bases and at J to 5 bases, leaving 8 bases not matched to a gene. CDR3 length: 15 amino acids.

The chain links TRBV6-6 to TRBJ2-1; D gene unclear. Trimming removed 6 bases at V and 9 bases at J, with 12 bases between. This CDR3 comprises 12 residues. The germline gives CDR1 MNHNY, CDR2 SVGAGI (reference sequence). The DNA for the CDR3 is TGTGCCAGCAGGCAACGGGTGGTTGAGCAGTTCTTC. As protein: CASRQRVVEQFF.

The J gene is TRBJ1-1, the V gene TRBV15, with D uncertain. The CDR3 totals 12 residues. Per germline, CDR1 LNHNV and CDR2 YYDKDF (reference sequence). The germline V and J ends were trimmed by 1 base and 10 bases, with 10 bases remaining between them. The CDR3 is CATSRGGVSAFF. The CDR3 DNA sequence: TGTGCCACCAGCAGAGGCGGGGTCTCAGCTTTCTTT.

This rearrangement joins TRBV7-2 to TRBJ2-3; D is unclear. This CDR3 comprises 12 residues. V lost 4 bases to trimming and J lost 10 bases, with 12 bases between them. Germline loops: CDR1 SGHTA, CDR2 FQGNSA. CDR3 region: CASSSPIPPQYF. The DNA of the CDR3 is TGTGCCAGCAGCTCGCCTATCCCCCCGCAGTATTTT. The variable domain in full, completed from reference TRBV7-2 and TRBJ2-3, reads GAGVSQSPSNKVTEKGKDVELRCDPISGHTALYWYRQSLGQGLEFLIYFQGNSAPDKSGLPSDRFSAERTGGSVSTLTIQRTQQEDSAVYLCASSSPIPPQYFGPGTRLTVL.

As DNA, the CDR3 is TGTGCCAGTAGTCCTCGACAGGGTCAATACGAGCAGTACTTC. This translates into CASSPRQGQYEQYF. The genes are TRBV19 and TRBJ2-7; 7 bases match TRBD1. CDR1 is LNHDA and CDR2 is SQIVND in the germline V gene (reference sequence). The CDR3 is 14 amino acids. J was trimmed by 4 bases and V by 5 bases; bases with no gene match: 8.

This clone showed up just a few times. V and J are TRBV30 and TRBJ2-2; D gene ambiguous. CDR3 length equals 13 residues. The germline CDR1 and CDR2 sequences are GTSNPN and SVGIG (reference sequence). V was clipped by 3 bases and J by 1 base, with 6 bases between them. The chain's CDR3 is CAWSLRNTGELFF. The CDR3 region has the DNA TGTGCCTGGAGCCTAAGGAACACCGGGGAGCTGTTTTTT.

The chain employs TRBV9 and TRBJ1-2, with D possibly matching TRBD1 (6 bases). Germline CDR1 is SGDLS and CDR2 is YYNGEE. The CDR3 sequence is 14 residues long. V lost 4 bases and J 3 bases, leaving 13 bases between the germline ends. The CDR3 here is CASSRGSGDYGYTF. The CDR3 DNA sequence: TGTGCCAGCAGCCGAGGGTCAGGGGACTATGGCTACACCTTC.

J is TRBJ1-2 and V is TRBV28, with TRBD1 matching over 9 bases. Germline V gene lookup returns CDR1 MDHEN and CDR2 SYDVKM. This CDR3 comprises 12 residues. V gave up 5 bases and J gave up 6 bases; unmatched junction bases: 1. The CDR3 protein is CASSTGGDGYTF. The CDR3 DNA follows: TGTGCCAGCAGTACAGGGGGCGATGGCTACACCTTC.

The chain employs TRBV7-9 and TRBJ1-3; the D is unclear. This CDR3 contains 15 residues. Trimming pared 5 bases from V and 0 bases from J, leaving 11 bases between. CDR1 and CDR2 (germline): SEHNR, FQNEAQ (reference sequence). CDR3 nucleotides: TGTGCCAGCAGCCTGGCGGGGAGCTCTGGAAACACCATATATTTT. Its translation is CASSLAGSSGNTIYF. Looking up the rest from reference TRBV7-9 and TRBJ1-3 gives the full variable domain: DTGVSQNPRHKITKRGQNVTFRCDPISEHNRLYWYRQTLGQGPEFLTYFQNEAQLEKSRLLSDRFSAERPKGSFSTLEIQRTEQGDSAMYLCASSLAGSSGNTIYFGEGSWLTVV.

The CDR3 region is CASSLGHTPDTQYF. CDR3 bases: TGTGCCAGCAGCTTAGGACATACCCCGGATACGCAGTATTTT. This chain joins TRBV7-2 and TRBJ2-3; the D is unclear. Deletions cut 1 base from V and 6 bases from J, with 11 bases between. The CDR3 totals 14 residues. Germline V gene data show CDR1 as SGHTA and CDR2 as FQGNSA.

This chain connects TRBV20-1 to TRBJ1-3; D call uncertain. The CDR3 extends over 11 amino acids. Deletions cut 1 base from V and 8 bases from J, with 6 bases between. Germline V gene sequence: CDR1 DFQATT, CDR2 SNEGSKA (reference sequence). The CDR3 spells CSARVVDTIYF. The CDR3 DNA sequence: TGCAGTGCTAGAGTGGTAGACACCATATATTTT.

The chain has TRBV9 and TRBJ1-3; D remains ambiguous. The CDR3 loop spans 19 amino acids. Looked up from germline, CDR1 is SGDLS and CDR2 is YYNGEE. Trimming left V 0 bases short and J 1 base short, with 20 bases between. The CDR3 nucleotides are TGTGCCAGCAGCGTAGGAGGTCTGCTTCAAGGTTCGTCTGGAAACACCATATATTTT. This translates into CASSVGGLLQGSSGNTIYF. Supplemented by reference TRBV9 and TRBJ1-3, the full variable domain reads DSGVTQTPKHLITATGQRVTLRCSPRSGDLSVYWYQQSLDQGLQFLIQYYNGEERAKGNILERFSAQQFPDLHSELNLSSLELGDSALYFCASSVGGLLQGSSGNTIYFGEGSWLTVV.

The chain carries TRBV30 and TRBJ2-5; possibly TRBD1 for D (6 bases). V shed 1 base and J shed 4 bases, with 7 bases lying between them. This CDR3 region has 12 residues. CDR1 and CDR2 from the germline V gene are GTSNPN and SVGIG (reference sequence). The CDR3 protein is CAWSGGGETQYF. The CDR3 coding sequence is TGTGCCTGGAGTGGAGGGGGAGAGACCCAGTACTTC.

The rearrangement joins TRBV30 to TRBJ1-2; D unresolved. CDR3 length equals 12 residues. Trimming pared 4 bases from V and 2 bases from J, leaving 8 bases between. Germline V gene sequence: CDR1 GTSNPN, CDR2 SVGIG (reference sequence). The CDR3 loop reads CAWKRGNYGYTF. CDR3 coding DNA: TGTGCCTGGAAAAGAGGGAACTATGGCTACACCTTC.

The chain has TRBV28 and TRBJ1-5; TRBD1 aligns across 7 bases. CDR1 is MDHEN, CDR2 SYDVKM, per germline. The CDR3 loop spans 16 amino acids. The junction had 13 bases not matched to a gene; V was cut back by 4 bases and J by 7 bases. CDR3 coding DNA: TGTGCCAGCAGTTCCCCAAGACAGGGTCCGCGGCAGCCCCAGCATTTT. This encodes CASSSPRQGPRQPQHF. Full variable domain (rest looked up from reference TRBV28 and TRBJ1-5): DVKVTQSSRYLVKRTGEKVFLECVQDMDHENMFWYRQDPGLGLRLIYFSYDVKMKEKGDIPEGYSVSREKKERFSLILESASTNQTSMYLCASSSPRQGPRQPQHFGDGTRLSIL.

The gene calls are TRBV7-2 and TRBJ2-5; possible D gene TRBD2, 6 bases. This CDR3 has 15 amino acids. The germline gives CDR1 SGHTA, CDR2 FQGNSA. The V gene lost 5 bases and the J gene lost 3 bases, with 16 bases spanning the gap. The DNA of the CDR3 is TGTGCCAGCAGCCTGGTCGGGAGAGGGGAAGAGACCCAGTACTTC. Encoded protein: CASSLVGRGEETQYF.

The V and J genes are TRBV4-3 and TRBJ2-7; 11 bases agree with TRBD2. The germline V gene has CDR1 LGHNA and CDR2 YSLEER. This CDR3 contains 16 residues. Germline trimming cut 3 bases from V and 2 bases from J; bases unmatched to any gene: 6. The CDR3 nucleotides read TGCGCCAGCAGCCATATGACTAGCGGGGTAACCTACGAGCAGTACTTC. Translation: CASSHMTSGVTYEQYF.

This clone was found once. This chain links TRBV14 with TRBJ2-7; D is perhaps TRBD1 (5 bases). Germline CDR1 and CDR2: SGHDN and FVKESK. Trimming shortened V by 2 bases and J by 2 bases, and 19 bases separated the two germline ends. The CDR3 is made up of 17 amino acids. CDR3 sequence: CASSQFLPIRAPYEQYF. The CDR3 DNA reads TGTGCCAGCAGCCAATTTCTACCCATCAGGGCCCCCTACGAGCAGTACTTC.

This clone was observed once. The rearrangement links TRBV6-5 to TRBJ2-3; 11 bases align to TRBD2. Trimming at V came to 0 bases and at J to 5 bases, leaving 4 bases not matched to a gene. Germline V gene lookup returns CDR1 MNHEY and CDR2 SVGAGI. The CDR3 loop spans 16 amino acids. DNA of the CDR3: TGTGCCAGCAGTTACTCGCGGCTAGCGGGGGGAGATACGCAGTATTTT. Translating it yields CASSYSRLAGGDTQYF.

The V and J genes are TRBV11-3 and TRBJ2-1; D is perhaps TRBD1 (6 bases). Germline V gene data show CDR1 as SGHNT and CDR2 as YENEEA. CDR3 length: 12 amino acids. The ends were cut back, 4 bases at V and 12 bases at J, with 13 bases in the middle. The CDR3 region has the DNA TGTGCCAGCAGCTCTGGAACAGGGCGGCAGTTCTTC. It encodes CASSSGTGRQFF.

The rearrangement uses TRBV5-5 and TRBJ2-7; a weak D match, TRBD2 (5 bases). Germline CDR1 is SGHKS and CDR2 is YYEKEE (reference sequence). There are 15 residues in the CDR3. Trimming pared 0 bases from V and 0 bases from J, leaving 10 bases between. The CDR3 sequence: CASSLAPGISYEQYF. The CDR3 DNA reads as TGTGCCAGCAGCTTGGCCCCCGGGATCTCCTACGAGCAGTACTTC.

The chain uses TRBV30 and TRBJ1-2; 9 nucleotides line up with TRBD1. CDR1 GTSNPN and CDR2 SVGIG come from the germline V gene (reference sequence). The CDR3 is made up of 14 amino acids. Trimming at V came to 5 bases and at J to 9 bases, leaving 13 bases not matched to a gene. The CDR3 spells CAWVQQGAPFRYTF. The CDR3 DNA sequence: TGTGCCTGGGTACAACAGGGGGCGCCCTTCCGCTACACCTTC.

The CDR3 loop is CASSRDIGNTIYF. CDR3 in DNA: TGCGCCAGCAGCCGGGACATCGGAAACACCATATATTTT. This sequence joins TRBV5-1 and TRBJ1-3; a weak D match, TRBD1 (6 bases). Germline lookup yields CDR1 SGHRS and CDR2 YFSETQ. Trimming stripped 4 bases from V and 4 bases from J, with 9 bases between. The CDR3 totals 13 residues.

The genes are TRBV5-6 and TRBJ2-3; D may be TRBD2 (5 bases). V was cut by 2 bases and J by 6 bases, with 22 bases left in between. Germline CDR1 and CDR2: SGHDT and YYEEEE. The CDR3 is made up of 17 amino acids. The CDR3 spells CASSFYSGPGDGDTQYF. For the CDR3, the DNA is TGTGCCAGCAGCTTTTACAGCGGCCCCGGCGATGGGGATACGCAGTATTTT.

This chain uses TRBV11-2 with TRBJ1-2, with TRBD1 matching 8 bases. V was pared by 1 base and J by 7 bases, with 5 bases of the junction left unmatched. The CDR3 is 14 amino acids. Germline values: CDR1 SGHAT, CDR2 FQNNGV. As DNA, the CDR3 is TGTGCCAGCAGCTTAGCCCCCACAGGGGGTGGCTACACCTTC. Its protein is CASSLAPTGGGYTF.

The chain is built from TRBV11-3 and TRBJ2-7; 13 bases line up with TRBD2. J gave up 4 bases and V 5 bases, and 5 bases lay outside the gene matches. This CDR3 contains 15 residues. The germline gives CDR1 SGHNT, CDR2 YENEEA. The DNA for the CDR3 is TGTGCCAGCAGCCCCCGGACTAGCGGGGGTTACGAGCAGTACTTC. It codes for CASSPRTSGGYEQYF. Drawing the rest from reference TRBV11-3 and TRBJ2-7, the complete variable domain is EAGVVQSPRYKIIEKKQPVAFWCNPISGHNTLYWYLQNLGQGPELLIRYENEEAVDDSQLPKDRFSAERLKGVDSTLKIQPAELGDSAVYLCASSPRTSGGYEQYFGPGTRLTVT.

The chain couples TRBV9 to TRBJ2-5; 7 bases are a match to TRBD2. V shed 3 bases, J shed 2 bases, and the junction held 4 bases outside the gene matches. CDR3 length: 14 residues. The V gene's germline CDR1 is SGDLS and CDR2 YYNGEE. CDR3 sequence (DNA): TGTGCCAGCAGCGCGGGACTACCTCAAGAGACCCAGTACTTC. Translated: CASSAGLPQETQYF.

DNA for the CDR3: TGTGCCAGCAGTGACCACGTACCGGGACGGGGGGAAGAGACCCAGTACTTC. Translation gives CASSDHVPGRGEETQYF. V is TRBV2 and J is TRBJ2-5, with TRBD2 matching over 7 bases. V lost 3 bases to trimming and J lost 3 bases; unmatched junction nucleotides: 13. The CDR3 consists of 17 residues. Germline V gives CDR1 SNHLY, CDR2 FYNNEI.